One sample yielded the 9 T cell receptor beta chains listed below, sequenced in a study of shared clonotypes between healthy human individuals. Naive CD8 cells were CD45RO-negative, positively selected for CCR7, excluding terminally differentiated effector memory CD45RA+ cells. The assay was immunoSEQ multiplex PCR, and TCRdb's table has in-frame clones only and misses some. The table has more than 550,000 clones, 92% seen once. The sample was naive CD8+ T cells sorted from blood. The origin of the receptors is a man aged 25 to 45 in good health.

The sample holds one count of this clone. The chain links TRBV27 to TRBJ2-2; D possibly corresponds to TRBD1 (6 bases). Germline values: CDR1 MNHEY, CDR2 SMNVEV (reference sequence). The CDR3 is 16 amino acids. V lost 3 bases to trimming and J lost 1 base, with 12 bases between them. Here the CDR3 DNA reads TGTGCCAGCAGTTTGAGGGGACAAATGAACACCGGGGAGCTGTTTTTT. Translated: CASSLRGQMNTGELFF.

V and J are TRBV5-6 and TRBJ1-1, with 7 positions matching TRBD1. Germline trimming cut 5 bases from V and 6 bases from J; bases unmatched to any gene: 10. This CDR3 has 14 amino acids. From germline, CDR1 is SGHDT and CDR2 YYEEEE. CDR3 loop: CASRKGAHLPEAFF. The DNA for the CDR3 is TGTGCCAGCAGGAAGGGGGCGCACCTCCCTGAAGCTTTCTTT.

The chain recombines TRBV19 with TRBJ2-6, with 12 positions matching TRBD1. The CDR3 loop spans 19 amino acids. CDR1 LNHDA and CDR2 SQIVND come from the germline V gene (reference sequence). V was pared by 6 bases and J by 2 bases, with 11 bases of the junction left unmatched. CDR3 DNA: TGTGCCAGTAGCCCCCGCACCGGGACAGGGGGCACTGGGGCCAACGTCCTGACTTTC. Its translation: CASSPRTGTGGTGANVLTF.

This clone appeared once. This sequence joins TRBV29-1 and TRBJ2-1; D remains ambiguous. The V gene lost 3 bases and the J gene lost 0 bases, with 9 bases spanning the gap. This CDR3 comprises 14 residues. CDR1 is SQVTM and CDR2 is ANQGSEA in the germline V gene. The CDR3 sequence: CSVDPLGSYNEQFF. DNA of the CDR3: TGCAGCGTTGATCCTCTCGGCTCCTACAATGAGCAGTTCTTC.

The chain joins TRBV28 to TRBJ2-1; D uncertain. V was cut by 4 bases and J by 2 bases, with 12 bases left in between. CDR1 is MDHEN and CDR2 is SYDVKM in the germline V gene. The CDR3 covers 15 residues. CDR3 protein: CASSSGYLAYNEQFF. CDR3 coding DNA: TGTGCCAGCAGTTCCGGATACTTGGCCTACAATGAGCAGTTCTTC.

The J gene is TRBJ1-2, the V gene TRBV5-4; 8 bases are a match to TRBD1. The V gene end was trimmed by 0 bases and the J gene end by 8 bases; junction bases not matched to a gene: 15. CDR3 length equals 17 residues. Germline-derived CDR1 and CDR2 are SGHNT and YYREEE (reference sequence). CDR3 DNA: TGTGCCAGCAGCTTGGAACCCAGGGGGCGCCTTAGTAGAGGCTACACCTTC. Translation gives CASSLEPRGRLSRGYTF.

This chain connects TRBV2 to TRBJ1-2, with 7 bases that match TRBD1. CDR3 length: 15 amino acids. Germline CDR1 and CDR2: SNHLY and FYNNEI. J was trimmed by 4 bases and V by 8 bases; bases with no gene match: 13. CDR3 coding DNA: TGTGCCAGCCCCCAAGTCCCGGGACAGACCTATGGCTACACCTTC. It encodes CASPQVPGQTYGYTF.

The sample holds a few counts of this clone. The chain links TRBV6-1 to TRBJ2-5; the match to TRBD1 covers 8 bases. Per the germline V gene, CDR1 is MNHNS and CDR2 is SASEGT. CDR3 length: 16 residues. The V gene end was trimmed by 4 bases and the J gene end by 4 bases; junction bases not matched to a gene: 11. For the CDR3, the DNA is TGTGCCAGCAGTGGGCTACTGATGACAGGGGTAGAGACCCAGTACTTC. This codes for CASSGLLMTGVETQYF.

The rearrangement links TRBV5-8 to TRBJ2-7; D unclear. The V end lost 2 bases, the J end lost 2 bases, and 11 bases lay between the germline ends. The CDR3 has 14 amino acids. Germline values: CDR1 SGHTS, CDR2 YDEGEE. The CDR3 spells CASSFRGAPYEQYF. In nucleotides, the CDR3 is TGTGCCAGCAGCTTCAGAGGAGCCCCCTACGAGCAGTACTTC. Variable domain in full (rest from reference TRBV5-8 and TRBJ2-7): EAGVTQSPTHLIKTRGQQATLRCSPISGHTSVYWYQQALGLGLQFLLWYDEGEERNRGNFPPRFSGRQFPNYSSELNVNALELEDSALYLCASSFRGAPYEQYFGPGTRLTVT.